One T cell receptor beta chain is described in this entry. The antigen is undetermined. The data were obtained in a study of shared clonotypes between healthy human individuals. About the research overall: Plates per donor: three CD4 naive, three CD4 memory, two CD8 naive, one CD8 memory. Study-wide findings and caveats: Non-shared clonotypes showed lower generation probabilities than clonotypes common to all four donors. Tissues were not sampled, only blood, and their repertoires likely differ.

Germline V gives CDR1 SSHAT, CDR2 FNYEAQ (reference sequence). The CDR3 runs to 15 residues. The ends were cut back, 1 base at V and 3 bases at J, with 11 bases in the middle. Authors' methods: Junction-only sequences without quality scores were provided by ImmunoSEQ, so filtering was different. Assay used: immunoSEQ multiplex PCR; TCRdb lists only in-frame clones, some missing. V and J calls and clone size follow that table, whereas D and trimming were derived from the DNA. The table includes more than 2,000,000 clones, 80% to 95% detected once. The rearrangement links TRBV7-7 to TRBJ2-3; no clear D. The sequenced sample consisted of naive CD4+ T cells from PBMCs. Subset indicated: CD45RA+ positively selected. The receptor's source is a man aged 18 to 29 in good health. Some clones in this sample may be carry-over from other donors' samples. The CDR3 loop reads CASSLGLVGTDTQYF. As DNA, the CDR3 is TGTGCCAGCAGCTTAGGTCTAGTTGGTACAGATACGCAGTATTTT.